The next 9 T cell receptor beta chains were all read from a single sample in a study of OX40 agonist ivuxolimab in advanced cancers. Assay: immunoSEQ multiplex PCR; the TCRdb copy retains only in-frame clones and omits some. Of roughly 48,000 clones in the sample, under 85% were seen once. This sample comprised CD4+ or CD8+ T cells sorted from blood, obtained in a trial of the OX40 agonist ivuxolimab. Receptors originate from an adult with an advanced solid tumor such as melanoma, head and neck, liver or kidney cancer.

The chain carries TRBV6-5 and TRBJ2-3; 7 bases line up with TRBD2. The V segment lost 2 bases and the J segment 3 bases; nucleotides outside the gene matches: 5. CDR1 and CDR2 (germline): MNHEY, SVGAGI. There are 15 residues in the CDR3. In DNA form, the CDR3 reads TGTGCCAGCAGTTACCGGGGGGATGATACAGATACGCAGTATTTT. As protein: CASSYRGDDTDTQYF.

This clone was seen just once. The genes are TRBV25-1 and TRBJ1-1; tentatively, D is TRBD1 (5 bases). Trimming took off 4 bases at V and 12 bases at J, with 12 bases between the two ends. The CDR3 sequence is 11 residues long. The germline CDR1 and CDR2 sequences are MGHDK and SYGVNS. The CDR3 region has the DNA TGTGCCAGCAGTGTGGGGGGTACTACTTTCTTT. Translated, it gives CASSVGGTTFF.

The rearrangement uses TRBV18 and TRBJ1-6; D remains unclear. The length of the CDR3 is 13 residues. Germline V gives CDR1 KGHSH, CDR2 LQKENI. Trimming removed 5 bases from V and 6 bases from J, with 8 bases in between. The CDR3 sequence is CASSESSNSPLHF. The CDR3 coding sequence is TGTGCCAGCTCAGAAAGTAGTAATTCACCCCTCCACTTT.

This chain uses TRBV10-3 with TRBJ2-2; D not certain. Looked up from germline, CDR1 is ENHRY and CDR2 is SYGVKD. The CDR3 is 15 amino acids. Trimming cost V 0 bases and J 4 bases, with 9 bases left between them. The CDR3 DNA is TGTGCCATCAGTGAGTCATCGTTTTTCACCGGGGAGCTGTTTTTT. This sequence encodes CAISESSFFTGELFF.

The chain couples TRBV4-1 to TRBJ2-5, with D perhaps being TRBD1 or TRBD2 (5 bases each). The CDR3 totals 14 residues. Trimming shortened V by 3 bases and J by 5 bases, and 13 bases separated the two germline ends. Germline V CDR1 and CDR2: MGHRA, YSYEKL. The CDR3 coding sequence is TGCGCCAGCAGCCAGGGACCTTGGGTTGAGACCCAGTACTTC. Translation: CASSQGPWVETQYF.

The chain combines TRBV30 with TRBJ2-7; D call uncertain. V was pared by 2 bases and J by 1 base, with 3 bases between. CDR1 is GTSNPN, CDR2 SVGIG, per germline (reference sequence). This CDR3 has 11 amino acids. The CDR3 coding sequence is TGTGCCTGGAGTCTGTCCTACGAGCAGTACTTC. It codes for CAWSLSYEQYF.

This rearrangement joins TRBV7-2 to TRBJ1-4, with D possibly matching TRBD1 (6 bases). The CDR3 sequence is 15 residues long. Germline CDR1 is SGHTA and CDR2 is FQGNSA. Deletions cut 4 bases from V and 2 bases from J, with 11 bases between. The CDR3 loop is CASSSGQNTNEKLFF. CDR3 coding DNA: TGTGCCAGCAGCTCTGGACAGAACACTAATGAAAAACTGTTTTTT. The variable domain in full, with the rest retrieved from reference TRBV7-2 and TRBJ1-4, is GAGVSQSPSNKVTEKGKDVELRCDPISGHTALYWYRQSLGQGLEFLIYFQGNSAPDKSGLPSDRFSAERTGGSVSTLTIQRTQQEDSAVYLCASSSGQNTNEKLFFGSGTQLSVL.

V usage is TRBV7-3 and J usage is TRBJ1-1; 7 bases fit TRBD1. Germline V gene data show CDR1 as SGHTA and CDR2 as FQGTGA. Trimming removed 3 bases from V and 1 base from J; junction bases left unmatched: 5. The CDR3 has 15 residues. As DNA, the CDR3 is TGTGCCAGCAGCTTGGCCGGGACAGCGAACACTGAAGCTTTCTTT. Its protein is CASSLAGTANTEAFF.

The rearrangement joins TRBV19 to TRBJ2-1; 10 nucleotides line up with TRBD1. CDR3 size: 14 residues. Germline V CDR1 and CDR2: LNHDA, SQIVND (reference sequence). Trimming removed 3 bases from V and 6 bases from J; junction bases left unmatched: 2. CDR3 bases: TGTGCCAGTAGTATGAGGACAGGGGGCAATGAGCAGTTCTTC. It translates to CASSMRTGGNEQFF.